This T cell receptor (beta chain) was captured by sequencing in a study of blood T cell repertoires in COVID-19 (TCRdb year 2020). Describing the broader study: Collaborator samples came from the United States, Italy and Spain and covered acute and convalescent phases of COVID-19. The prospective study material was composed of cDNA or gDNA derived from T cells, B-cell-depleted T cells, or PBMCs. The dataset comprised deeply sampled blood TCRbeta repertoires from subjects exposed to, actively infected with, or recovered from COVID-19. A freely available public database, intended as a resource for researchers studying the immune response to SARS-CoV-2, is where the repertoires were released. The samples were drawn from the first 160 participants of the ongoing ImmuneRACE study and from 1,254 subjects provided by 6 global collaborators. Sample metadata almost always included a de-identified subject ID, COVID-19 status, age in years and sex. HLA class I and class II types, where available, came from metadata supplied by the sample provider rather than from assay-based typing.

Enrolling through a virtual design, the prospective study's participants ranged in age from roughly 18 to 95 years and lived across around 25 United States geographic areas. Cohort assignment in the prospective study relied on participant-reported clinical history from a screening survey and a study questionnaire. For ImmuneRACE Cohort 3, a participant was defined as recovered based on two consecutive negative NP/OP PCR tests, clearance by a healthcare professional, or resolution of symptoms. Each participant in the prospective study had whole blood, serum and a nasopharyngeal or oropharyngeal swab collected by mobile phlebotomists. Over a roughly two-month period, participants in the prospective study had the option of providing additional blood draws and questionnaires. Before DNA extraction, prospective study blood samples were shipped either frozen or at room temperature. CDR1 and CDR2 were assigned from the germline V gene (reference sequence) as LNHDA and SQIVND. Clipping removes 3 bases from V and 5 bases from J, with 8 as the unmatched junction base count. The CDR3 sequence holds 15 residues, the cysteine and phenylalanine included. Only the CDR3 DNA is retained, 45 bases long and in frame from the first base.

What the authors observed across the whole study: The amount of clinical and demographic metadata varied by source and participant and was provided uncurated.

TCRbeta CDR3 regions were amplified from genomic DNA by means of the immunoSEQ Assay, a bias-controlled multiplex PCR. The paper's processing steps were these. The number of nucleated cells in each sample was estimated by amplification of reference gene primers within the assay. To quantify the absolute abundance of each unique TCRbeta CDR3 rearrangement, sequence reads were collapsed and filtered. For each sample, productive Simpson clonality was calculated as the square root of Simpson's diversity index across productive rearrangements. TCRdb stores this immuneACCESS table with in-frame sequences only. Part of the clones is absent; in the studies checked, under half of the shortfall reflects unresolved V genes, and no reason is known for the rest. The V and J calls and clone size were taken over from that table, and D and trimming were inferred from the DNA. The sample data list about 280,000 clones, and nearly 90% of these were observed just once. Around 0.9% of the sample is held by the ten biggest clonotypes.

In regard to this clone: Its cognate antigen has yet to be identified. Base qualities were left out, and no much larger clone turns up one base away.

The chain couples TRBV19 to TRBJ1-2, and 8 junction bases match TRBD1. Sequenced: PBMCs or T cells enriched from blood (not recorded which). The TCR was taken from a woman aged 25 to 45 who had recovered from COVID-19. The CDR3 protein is CASSIQPTGAYGYTF. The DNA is TGTGCCAGTAGTATCCAACCGACAGGGGCTTATGGCTACACCTTC. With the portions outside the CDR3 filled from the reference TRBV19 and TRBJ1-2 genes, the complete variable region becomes DGGITQSPKYLFRKEGQNVTLSCEQNLNHDAMYWYRQDPGQGLRLIYYSQIVNDFQKGDIAEGYSVSREKKESFPLTVTSAQKNPTAFYLCASSIQPTGAYGYTFGSGTRLTVV.